The 12 T cell receptor beta chains given below trace back to one sample, sequenced in a study of blood T cell repertoires in COVID-19. Sequencing used immunoSEQ multiplex PCR; TCRdb keeps in-frame clones, though not all of them. The sample holds approximately 250,000 clones, 90% seen once. Material for sequencing was PBMCs or T cells enriched from blood (not recorded which). The receptors originated from a woman in her thirties with acute COVID-19.

The chain is built from TRBV7-9 and TRBJ2-7; no definite D call. From germline, CDR1 is SEHNR and CDR2 FQNEAQ (reference sequence). V lost 3 bases, J lost 3 bases, and 9 bases lay in between. The CDR3 spans 13 residues. The CDR3 sequence: CASSFAVYYEQYF. In DNA, the CDR3 is TGTGCCAGCAGCTTTGCGGTATACTACGAGCAGTACTTC.

CDR3: CASSLSGGTEAFF. The CDR3 DNA reads TGTGCCAGCAGTTTATCGGGAGGCACTGAAGCTTTCTTT. The chain has TRBV12-3 or TRBV12-4 and TRBJ1-1; D uncertain. The CDR3 sequence is 13 residues long. Trimming took 2 bases from V and 4 from J, leaving 8 bases between them.

The chain employs TRBV30 and TRBJ2-7; a possible D gene is TRBD1 (5 bases). The CDR3 consists of 12 residues. With 3 bases removed from V and 3 bases from J, the gap between germline ends came to 9 bases. Germline V CDR1 and CDR2: GTSNPN, SVGIG (reference sequence). CDR3 in DNA: TGTGCCTGGAGACAGGACCTCTACGAGCAGTACTTC. Translation: CAWRQDLYEQYF.

The rearrangement uses TRBV18 and TRBJ1-1; possibly TRBD1 for D (5 bases). V dropped 8 bases and J dropped 9 bases, with 16 bases sitting between them. The CDR3 spans 12 residues. CDR1 KGHSH and CDR2 LQKENI come from the germline V gene. CDR3 loop: CASRGGGVQAFF. The CDR3 DNA follows: TGTGCCAGCCGTGGCGGGGGGGTACAAGCTTTCTTT.

V is TRBV6-2 or TRBV6-3 and J is TRBJ2-3, with unresolved D. The V and J ends lost 4 bases and 4 bases respectively, with 9 bases between them. Per germline, CDR1 MNHEY and CDR2 SVGEGT. The CDR3 has 13 amino acids. The CDR3 is CASSSPGPDTQYF. In nucleotides, the CDR3 is TGTGCCAGCAGTTCGCCGGGTCCAGATACGCAGTATTTT.

This chain uses TRBV10-3 with TRBJ1-1, with D perhaps TRBD1 (5 bases). Trimming left V 6 bases short and J 2 bases short, with 16 bases between. Germline values: CDR1 ENHRY, CDR2 SYGVKD. The CDR3 has 15 amino acids. CDR3 nucleotide sequence: TGTGCCATCAGAGGGGTCATTGAGTCTAACACTGAAGCTTTCTTT. This sequence encodes CAIRGVIESNTEAFF.

The chain links TRBV19 to TRBJ1-5, with a tentative D call TRBD1 (5 bases). The CDR3 loop spans 14 amino acids. V lost 3 bases, J lost 7 bases, and 13 bases lay in between. Germline loops: CDR1 LNHDA, CDR2 SQIVND (reference sequence). This chain's CDR3 is CASSIAGSEQPQHF. The DNA for the CDR3 is TGTGCCAGTAGTATCGCAGGGTCGGAGCAGCCCCAGCATTTT. The whole variable domain, remainder taken from reference TRBV19 and TRBJ1-5, is DGGITQSPKYLFRKEGQNVTLSCEQNLNHDAMYWYRQDPGQGLRLIYYSQIVNDFQKGDIAEGYSVSREKKESFPLTVTSAQKNPTAFYLCASSIAGSEQPQHFGDGTRLSIL.

The chain couples TRBV7-2 to TRBJ1-1; TRBD1 might be the D (5 bases). The germline V gene encodes CDR1 SGHTA and CDR2 FQGNSA. This CDR3 has 14 residues. Deletions cut 1 base from V and 0 bases from J, with 6 bases between. The CDR3 sequence is CASSLGGVNTEAFF. DNA for the CDR3: TGTGCCAGCAGCTTAGGGGGCGTGAACACTGAAGCTTTCTTT.

The chain joins TRBV6-5 to TRBJ2-1; 10 nucleotides line up with TRBD2. Germline V gene lookup returns CDR1 MNHEY and CDR2 SVGAGI. This CDR3 contains 13 residues. V shed 11 bases and J 4 bases; nucleotides not matched to a gene: 5. CDR3 amino acids: CALRTSGYNEQFF. CDR3 coding DNA: TGTGCCCTCCGGACTAGCGGATACAATGAGCAGTTCTTC.

The chain joins TRBV27 to TRBJ2-3; TRBD2 matches 9 bases. CDR3 length: 15 residues. The V segment lost 2 bases and the J segment 6 bases; nucleotides outside the gene matches: 6. Germline CDR1 reads MNHEY; CDR2 reads SMNVEV (reference sequence). This CDR3 is CASSLAGGGWDTQYF. As DNA, the CDR3 is TGTGCCAGCAGTTTAGCGGGAGGGGGTTGGGATACGCAGTATTTT.

This clone occurred once. The chain uses TRBV27 and TRBJ1-2; 8 bases map to TRBD1. The CDR3 spans 16 residues. Germline loops: CDR1 MNHEY, CDR2 SMNVEV (reference sequence). V lost 6 bases, J lost 4 bases, and 13 bases stayed unmatched. In DNA form, the CDR3 reads TGTGCCAGCAGCCCGAGGGACAGGCTAGCGGTCTATGGCTACACCTTC. It translates to CASSPRDRLAVYGYTF.

The chain employs TRBV19 and TRBJ2-1, with 10 bases identical to TRBD2. CDR1 is LNHDA, CDR2 SQIVND, per germline (reference sequence). V trimming: 2 bases; J trimming: 5 bases; junction bases outside the gene matches: 0. This CDR3 spans 14 amino acids. Here the CDR3 DNA reads TGTGCCAGTAGTATACTAGCGGGAGACAATGAGCAGTTCTTC. Translated: CASSILAGDNEQFF.